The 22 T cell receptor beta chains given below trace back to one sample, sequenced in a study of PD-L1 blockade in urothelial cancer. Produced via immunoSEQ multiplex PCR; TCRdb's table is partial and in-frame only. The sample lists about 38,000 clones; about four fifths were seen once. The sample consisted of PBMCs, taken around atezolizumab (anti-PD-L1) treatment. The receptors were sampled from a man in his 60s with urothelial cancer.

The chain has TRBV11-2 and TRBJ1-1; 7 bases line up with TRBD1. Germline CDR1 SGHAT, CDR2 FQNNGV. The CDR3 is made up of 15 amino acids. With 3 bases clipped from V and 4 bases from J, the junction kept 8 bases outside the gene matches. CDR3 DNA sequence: TGTGCCAGCAGCTTCGGACAGGCGGCCCTCACTGAAGCTTTCTTT. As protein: CASSFGQAALTEAFF.

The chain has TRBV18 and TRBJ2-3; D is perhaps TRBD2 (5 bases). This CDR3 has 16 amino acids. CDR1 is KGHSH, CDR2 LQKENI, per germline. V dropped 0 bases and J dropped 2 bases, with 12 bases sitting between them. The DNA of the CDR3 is TGTGCCAGCTCACCACCGGGGAGAGGGTACACAGATACGCAGTATTTT. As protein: CASSPPGRGYTDTQYF.

The CDR3 bases are TGTGCCAGTAGTAGGACAGGGGATAATTCACCCCTCCACTTT. Its protein product is CASSRTGDNSPLHF. V and J are TRBV19 and TRBJ1-6; 9 bases fit TRBD1. V shed 4 bases, J shed 5 bases, and the junction held 0 bases outside the gene matches. Germline assignment: CDR1 LNHDA and CDR2 SQIVND (reference sequence). The CDR3 contains 14 residues.

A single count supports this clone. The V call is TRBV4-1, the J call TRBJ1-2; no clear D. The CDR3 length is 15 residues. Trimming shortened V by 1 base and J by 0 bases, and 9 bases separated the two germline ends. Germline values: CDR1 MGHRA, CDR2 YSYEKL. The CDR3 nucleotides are TGCGCCAGCAGCCAAGCTTCAGGATCTAACTATGGCTACACCTTC. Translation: CASSQASGSNYGYTF.

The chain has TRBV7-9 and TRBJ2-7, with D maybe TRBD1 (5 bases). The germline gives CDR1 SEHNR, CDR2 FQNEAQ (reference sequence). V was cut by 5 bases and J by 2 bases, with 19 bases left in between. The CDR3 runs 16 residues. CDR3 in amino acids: CASSPRWQGDPYEQYF. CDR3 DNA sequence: TGTGCCAGCAGCCCCCGATGGCAGGGCGACCCCTACGAGCAGTACTTC.

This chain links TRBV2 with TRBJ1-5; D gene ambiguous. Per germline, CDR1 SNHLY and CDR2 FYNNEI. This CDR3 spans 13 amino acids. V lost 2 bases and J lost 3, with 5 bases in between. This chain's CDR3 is CASSESPNQPQHF. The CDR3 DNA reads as TGTGCCAGCAGTGAAAGCCCCAATCAGCCCCAGCATTTT.

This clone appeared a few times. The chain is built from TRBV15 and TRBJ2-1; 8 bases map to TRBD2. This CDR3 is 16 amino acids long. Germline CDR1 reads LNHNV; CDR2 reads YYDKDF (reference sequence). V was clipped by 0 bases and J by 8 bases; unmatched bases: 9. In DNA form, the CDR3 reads TGTGCCACCAGCAGAGATCTGGCGGGGGGATCGTATGAGCAGTTCTTC. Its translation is CATSRDLAGGSYEQFF.

CDR3 coding DNA: TGTGCCAGCAGGGGACAGGTAGCCTACGAGCAGTACTTC. Amino acid sequence: CASRGQVAYEQYF. The chain links TRBV6-1 to TRBJ2-7; 8 nucleotides match TRBD1. Per germline, CDR1 MNHNS and CDR2 SASEGT. Trimming removed 6 bases from V and 2 bases from J; junction bases left unmatched: 3. CDR3 length equals 13 residues.

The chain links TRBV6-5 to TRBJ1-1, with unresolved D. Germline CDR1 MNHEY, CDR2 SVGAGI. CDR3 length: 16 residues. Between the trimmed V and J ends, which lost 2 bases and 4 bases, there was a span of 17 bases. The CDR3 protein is CASSYQRTRVGTEAFF. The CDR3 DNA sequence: TGTGCCAGCAGTTACCAAAGGACGAGGGTCGGCACTGAAGCTTTCTTT.

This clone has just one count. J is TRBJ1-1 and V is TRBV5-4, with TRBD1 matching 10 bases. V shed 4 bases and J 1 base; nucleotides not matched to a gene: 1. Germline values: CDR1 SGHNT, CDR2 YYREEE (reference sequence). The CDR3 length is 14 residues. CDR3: CASSRDRGNTEAFF. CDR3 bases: TGTGCCAGCAGCAGGGACAGGGGGAACACTGAAGCTTTCTTT.

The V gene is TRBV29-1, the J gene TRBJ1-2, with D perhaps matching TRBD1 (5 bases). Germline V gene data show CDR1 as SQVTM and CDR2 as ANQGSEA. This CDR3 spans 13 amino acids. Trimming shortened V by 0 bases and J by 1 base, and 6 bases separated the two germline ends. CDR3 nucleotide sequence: TGCAGCGTTGAAGACAGGGTTAACTATGGCTACACCTTC. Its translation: CSVEDRVNYGYTF.

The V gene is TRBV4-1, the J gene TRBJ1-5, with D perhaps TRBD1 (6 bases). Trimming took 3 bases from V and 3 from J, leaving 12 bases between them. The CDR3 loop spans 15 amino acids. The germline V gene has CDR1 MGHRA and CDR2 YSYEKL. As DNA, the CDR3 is TGCGCCAGCAGCCAGCACAGGGAATCCAATCAGCCCCAGCATTTT. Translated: CASSQHRESNQPQHF.

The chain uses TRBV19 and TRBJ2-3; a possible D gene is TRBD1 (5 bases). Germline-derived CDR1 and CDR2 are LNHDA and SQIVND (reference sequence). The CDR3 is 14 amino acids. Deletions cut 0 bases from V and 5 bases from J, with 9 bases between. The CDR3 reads CASSIEGALDTQYF. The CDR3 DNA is TGTGCCAGTAGTATAGAAGGGGCCCTAGATACGCAGTATTTT.

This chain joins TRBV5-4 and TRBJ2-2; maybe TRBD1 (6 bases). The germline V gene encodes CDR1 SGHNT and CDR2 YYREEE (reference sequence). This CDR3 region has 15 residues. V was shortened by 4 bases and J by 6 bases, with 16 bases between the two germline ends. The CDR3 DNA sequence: TGTGCCAGCAGCCCCCAGACAGGCTCCCCCGGGGAGCTGTTTTTT. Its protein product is CASSPQTGSPGELFF.

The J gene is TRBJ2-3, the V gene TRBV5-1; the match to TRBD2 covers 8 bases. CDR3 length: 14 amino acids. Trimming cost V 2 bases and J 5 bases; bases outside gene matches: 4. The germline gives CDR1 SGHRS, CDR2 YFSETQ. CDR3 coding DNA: TGCGCCAGCAGCTTTGCTAGCGGGCGAGATACGCAGTATTTT. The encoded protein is CASSFASGRDTQYF.

CDR3 region: CASSSPSGSTDTQYF. The CDR3 DNA sequence: TGTGCCAGCAGTTCCCCGAGTGGTAGCACAGATACGCAGTATTTT. The gene calls are TRBV6-6 and TRBJ2-3; no clear D. V lost 4 bases, J lost 0 bases, and 11 bases lay in between. Per the germline V gene, CDR1 is MNHNY and CDR2 is SVGAGI (reference sequence). This CDR3 is built from 15 residues.

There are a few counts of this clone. The CDR3: CASSIQGSYNSPLHF. CDR3 nucleotide sequence: TGTGCCAGCAGTATACAGGGTTCCTATAATTCACCCCTCCACTTT. The chain has TRBV2 and TRBJ1-6, with D possibly being TRBD1 (6 bases). Germline V CDR1 and CDR2: SNHLY, FYNNEI. Trimming took 5 bases from V and 1 from J, leaving 9 bases between them. The CDR3 has 15 residues.

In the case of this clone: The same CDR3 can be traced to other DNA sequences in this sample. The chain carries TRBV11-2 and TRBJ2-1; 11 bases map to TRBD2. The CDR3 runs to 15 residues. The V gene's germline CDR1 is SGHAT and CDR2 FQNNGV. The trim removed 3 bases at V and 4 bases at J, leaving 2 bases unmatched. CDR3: CASSFLAGGYNEQFF. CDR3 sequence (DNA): TGTGCCAGCAGCTTTCTAGCGGGGGGATACAATGAGCAGTTCTTC.

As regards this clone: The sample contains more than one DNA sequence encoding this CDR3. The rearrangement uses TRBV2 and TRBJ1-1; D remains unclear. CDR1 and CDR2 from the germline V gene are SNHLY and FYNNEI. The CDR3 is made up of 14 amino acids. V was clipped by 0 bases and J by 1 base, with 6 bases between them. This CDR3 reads CASSEARGNTEAFF. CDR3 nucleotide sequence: TGTGCCAGCAGTGAAGCGCGAGGGAACACTGAAGCTTTCTTT.

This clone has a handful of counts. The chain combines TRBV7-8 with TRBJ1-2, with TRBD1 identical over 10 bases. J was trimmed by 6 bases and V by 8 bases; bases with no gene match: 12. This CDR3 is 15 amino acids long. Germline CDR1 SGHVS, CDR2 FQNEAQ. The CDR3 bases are TGTGCCAGCGGACTTTGGACAGGGGGGATAGATGGCTACACCTTC. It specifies CASGLWTGGIDGYTF. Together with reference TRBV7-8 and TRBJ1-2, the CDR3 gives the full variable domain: GAGVSQSPRYKVAKRGQDVALRCDPISGHVSLFWYQQALGQGPEFLTYFQNEAQLDKSGLPSDRFFAERPEGSVSTLKIQRTQQEDSAVYLCASGLWTGGIDGYTFGSGTRLTVV.

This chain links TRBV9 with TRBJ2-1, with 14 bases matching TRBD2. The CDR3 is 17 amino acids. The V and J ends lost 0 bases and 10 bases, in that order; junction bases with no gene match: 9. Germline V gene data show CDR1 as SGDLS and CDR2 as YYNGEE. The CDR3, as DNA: TGTGCCAGCAGCGTAGACGCCGGGACTAGCGGGGGTCGCGAGCAGTTCTTC. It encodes CASSVDAGTSGGREQFF.

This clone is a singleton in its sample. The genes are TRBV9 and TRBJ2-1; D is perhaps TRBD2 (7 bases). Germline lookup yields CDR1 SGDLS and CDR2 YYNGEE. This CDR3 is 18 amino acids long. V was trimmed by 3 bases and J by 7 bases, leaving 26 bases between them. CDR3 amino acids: CASSGLTGGEARFNEQFF. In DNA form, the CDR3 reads TGTGCCAGCAGCGGATTGACGGGGGGCGAGGCACGGTTTAATGAGCAGTTCTTC.